A single sample gave rise to the 27 T cell receptor beta chains below, sequenced in a study of CD8+CD57+ T cells in acquired aplastic anemia. Genomic DNA was employed as the template in profiling TCR beta VDJ and CDR3. Each CDR3 protein is one row after TCRdb ran MiXCR on the reads. Among 100,000 to 150,000 distinct CDR3 sequences listed, nearly 40% were seen once. All patients picked for sequencing had shown, by flow cytometry, an expansion of CD8+CD57+ cells. Material for sequencing was sorted CD4+, CD8+, or CD8+CD57+ T cells (not recorded which) from PBMCs. These receptors were obtained from a human donor with aplastic anemia.

In this sample, this clonotype turned up many times. This chain joins TRBV20-1 and TRBJ1-6; TRBD1 is a possible D gene (5 bases). The CDR3 consists of 15 residues. Germline V CDR1 and CDR2: DFQATT, SNEGSKA (reference sequence). The V end lost 3 bases, the J end lost 11 bases, and 20 bases lay between the germline ends. The CDR3 DNA follows: TGCAGTGCTAGTCTTCCAGGGCAGGGAGGGACACCCCTCCACTTT. Amino acid sequence: CSASLPGQGGTPLHF.

The gene calls are TRBV19 and TRBJ2-3, with D perhaps matching TRBD1 (6 bases). The CDR3 totals 15 residues. Trimming removed 4 bases at V and 2 bases at J, with 13 bases between. Germline V lookup: CDR1 LNHDA, CDR2 SQIVND (reference sequence). CDR3 bases: TGTGCCAGTAGTAGCGGACAGAGGAACACAGATACGCAGTATTTT. Protein: CASSSGQRNTDTQYF.

This clonotype occurred once. With a much larger clone just one base away, this may be a read error. The genes are TRBV6-1 and TRBJ1-1, with D possibly being TRBD1 (6 bases). Germline V gene sequence: CDR1 MNHNS, CDR2 SASEGT. The CDR3 loop spans 15 amino acids. Trimming took 6 bases from V and 3 from J, leaving 17 bases between them. CDR3 loop: CASSGFDRSDTEAFF. The CDR3 nucleotides are TGTGCCAGCAGCGGCTTTGACAGGAGCGACACTGAAGCTTTCTTT.

The V and J genes are TRBV20-1 and TRBJ2-2; 13 nucleotides match TRBD2. V was clipped by 4 bases and J by 6 bases; unmatched bases: 2. Looked up from germline, CDR1 is DFQATT and CDR2 is SNEGSKA (reference sequence). The CDR3 totals 14 residues. The CDR3: CSAILAGGAGELFF. Written as DNA, the CDR3 is TGCAGTGCTATACTAGCGGGGGGGGCCGGGGAGCTGTTTTTT.

This clonotype showed up many times. The gene calls are TRBV13 and TRBJ2-5, with D possibly matching TRBD1 (5 bases). CDR1 is PRHDT, CDR2 FYEKMQ, per germline (reference sequence). The CDR3 is 17 amino acids. The V gene lost 0 bases and the J gene lost 4 bases, with 18 bases spanning the gap. The CDR3 sequence is CASSLGVSTAPVETQYF. The DNA for the CDR3 is TGTGCCAGCAGCTTAGGCGTATCGACAGCCCCGGTAGAGACCCAGTACTTC. The entire variable domain, with the rest obtained from reference TRBV13 and TRBJ2-5, is as follows: AAGVIQSPRHLIKEKRETATLKCYPIPRHDTVYWYQQGPGQDPQFLISFYEKMQSDKGSIPDRFSAQQFSDYHSELNMSSLELGDSALYFCASSLGVSTAPVETQYFGPGTRLLVL.

V gene TRBV3-1 combines with J gene TRBJ2-3, with 7 bases lining up with TRBD2. Germline V gene sequence: CDR1 LGHDT, CDR2 YNNKEL (reference sequence). CDR3 length: 15 amino acids. V gave up 4 bases and J gave up 1 base; unmatched junction bases: 5. In DNA, the CDR3 is TGTGCCAGCAGCCGCAACCGGGGGGGCACAGATACGCAGTATTTT. Translated: CASSRNRGGTDTQYF.

About this clonotype: This sequence may be a read error, since a much larger clone differs from it by one base. V gene TRBV6-5 combines with J gene TRBJ1-1; D gene unclear. Between the trimmed V and J ends, which lost 0 bases and 1 base, there was a span of 3 bases. The CDR3 runs 13 residues. Germline CDR1 reads MNHEY; CDR2 reads SVGAGI. CDR3 residues: CASSYSENTEAFF. In nucleotides, the CDR3 is TGTGCCAGCAGTTACTCGGAGAACACTGAAGCTTTCTTT.

The chain recombines TRBV6-5 with TRBJ1-4, with D hard to call. Germline values: CDR1 MNHEY, CDR2 SVGAGI. The CDR3 totals 14 residues. Trimming removed 2 bases at V and 3 bases at J, with 7 bases between. In nucleotides, the CDR3 is TGTGCCAGCAGTTACGGGCGGTCTAATGAAAAACTGTTTTTT. As protein: CASSYGRSNEKLFF.

This clonotype was seen many times. V and J are TRBV9 and TRBJ2-3, with D possibly matching TRBD2 (7 bases). The germline V gene has CDR1 SGDLS and CDR2 YYNGEE. Trimming shortened V by 0 bases and J by 4 bases, and 18 bases separated the two germline ends. The CDR3 has 17 residues. The CDR3 coding sequence is TGTGCCAGCAGCGTAGGTGGAGGGGGGGTTACAGCAGATACGCAGTATTTT. Its translation: CASSVGGGGVTADTQYF.

V usage is TRBV20-1 and J usage is TRBJ1-6; TRBD1 aligns across 9 bases. Unmatched junction bases numbered 9, after V lost 2 bases and J lost 10 bases. The CDR3 has 15 amino acids. Germline loops: CDR1 DFQATT, CDR2 SNEGSKA (reference sequence). CDR3 loop: CSARPTTGGLSPLHF. DNA for the CDR3: TGCAGTGCTAGACCTACGACAGGGGGATTATCACCCCTCCACTTT.

The rearrangement joins TRBV27 to TRBJ2-1; D tentatively fits TRBD1 or TRBD2 (5 bases each). Trimming shortened V by 3 bases and J by 9 bases, and 15 bases separated the two germline ends. Germline CDR1 and CDR2: MNHEY and SMNVEV (reference sequence). CDR3 size: 14 residues. The CDR3 sequence is CASSLAGSTGEQFF. The CDR3 nucleotides read TGTGCCAGCAGTTTGGCAGGGAGTACGGGTGAGCAGTTCTTC.

The J gene is TRBJ2-7, the V gene TRBV14; D may be TRBD2 (5 bases). Looked up from germline, CDR1 is SGHDN and CDR2 is FVKESK. V lost 0 bases, J lost 6 bases, and 9 bases lay in between. The CDR3 covers 13 residues. CDR3 protein: CASSQEGSREQYF. The CDR3 region has the DNA TGTGCCAGCAGCCAAGAGGGGAGTCGCGAGCAGTACTTC.

In the case of this clonotype: A much bigger clone sits one base away, suggesting this may be a read error. Since the CDR3 does not end with the conserved phenylalanine or tryptophan, this likely comes from a read error. The rearrangement links TRBV11-1 to TRBJ1-3; TRBD1 is a possible D gene (5 bases). There are 14 residues in the CDR3. V gave up 6 bases and J gave up 0 bases, with 9 bases separating them. Germline assignment: CDR1 SGHAT and CDR2 FQDESV (reference sequence). The CDR3 protein is CASRGDVSGNTIYS. The CDR3 DNA is TGTGCCAGCAGGGGGGACGTCTCTGGAAACACCATATATTCT.

This clonotype was picked up many times. This rearrangement joins TRBV20-1 to TRBJ1-6; TRBD1 agrees at 7 bases. Germline V lookup: CDR1 DFQATT, CDR2 SNEGSKA (reference sequence). After removal of 1 base from V and 1 base from J, the junction contained 7 bases not matched to a gene. The CDR3 runs 17 residues. CDR3 DNA sequence: TGCAGTGCTAGAGTGGGCGCAGGGGGTTCCTATAATTCACCCCTCCACTTT. Translated, it gives CSARVGAGGSYNSPLHF.

The chain uses TRBV30 and TRBJ1-3, with D tentatively TRBD1 (6 bases). Germline V gene lookup returns CDR1 GTSNPN and CDR2 SVGIG (reference sequence). The CDR3 consists of 12 residues. V gave up 7 bases and J gave up 4 bases, with 11 bases separating them. DNA of the CDR3: TGTGCCTTACAGGGTTCAGGAAACACCATATATTTT. Translating it yields CALQGSGNTIYF.

The chain couples TRBV7-8 to TRBJ1-1; 10 nucleotides match TRBD1. The junction had 14 bases not matched to a gene; V was cut back by 8 bases and J by 8 bases. The CDR3 has 15 residues. CDR1 is SGHVS and CDR2 is FQNEAQ in the germline V gene. The CDR3 sequence is CASGSRTGGRAEAFF. CDR3 nucleotides: TGTGCCAGCGGCTCCCGGACAGGGGGACGCGCCGAAGCTTTCTTT.

This clonotype was picked up many times. The V gene is TRBV20-1, the J gene TRBJ2-1; 8 bases match TRBD1. Germline loops: CDR1 DFQATT, CDR2 SNEGSKA (reference sequence). J lost 3 bases, V lost 0 bases, and 7 bases had no gene match. The CDR3 runs to 16 residues. CDR3: CSARDEAGGNYNEQFF. In DNA, the CDR3 is TGCAGTGCTAGAGATGAGGCAGGGGGCAACTACAATGAGCAGTTCTTC.

There are a few counts of this clonotype. The CDR3 DNA follows: TGCGCCAGCAGTGAGAATGGCTCTGGAAACACCATATATTTT. Its protein is CASSENGSGNTIYF. The rearrangement uses TRBV10-1 and TRBJ1-3; no firm D call. Germline V gene sequence: CDR1 WNHNN, CDR2 SYGVQD (reference sequence). The CDR3 length is 14 residues. Deletions cut 2 bases from V and 0 bases from J, with 5 bases between.

This clonotype was recorded only once. The gene calls are TRBV29-1 and TRBJ2-5, with 8 bases identical to TRBD1. With V trimmed by 6 bases and J by 5 bases, 8 bases remained unmatched. The germline V gene has CDR1 SQVTM and CDR2 ANQGSEA. The CDR3 totals 13 residues. CDR3 residues: CSVRTGTGETQYF. The CDR3 bases are TGCAGCGTGAGGACAGGGACGGGTGAGACCCAGTACTTC.

The chain uses TRBV29-1 and TRBJ1-2; a possible D gene is TRBD1 (5 bases). The V and J ends lost 7 bases and 7 bases respectively, with 13 bases between them. The germline V gene has CDR1 SQVTM and CDR2 ANQGSEA. The CDR3 runs 11 residues. CDR3 DNA sequence: TGCAGCGCCCAGGTGGGGCGTGGCTACACCTTC. It is translated as CSAQVGRGYTF.

This clonotype came up many times. The gene calls are TRBV5-1 and TRBJ2-1; D possibly corresponds to TRBD1 (6 bases). This CDR3 comprises 15 residues. Germline V lookup: CDR1 SGHRS, CDR2 YFSETQ. The V gene lost 0 bases and the J gene lost 5 bases, with 12 bases spanning the gap. Here the CDR3 DNA reads TGCGCCAGCAGCTTGGGGCAGGGGATAAACAATGAGCAGTTCTTC. It translates to CASSLGQGINNEQFF.

Points on this clonotype: This may arise from a read error, as a much more abundant clone is one base away. This rearrangement joins TRBV20-1 to TRBJ2-1; D is undetermined. With 2 bases removed from V and 12 bases from J, the gap between germline ends came to 14 bases. From germline, CDR1 is DFQATT and CDR2 SNEGSKA (reference sequence). The length of the CDR3 is 12 residues. DNA for the CDR3: TGCAGTGCTAGATCCCCAGTTTATGGGCAGTTCTTC. The encoded protein is CSARSPVYGQFF.

This clonotype was picked up many times. In DNA, the CDR3 is TGTGCCAGCAGCCAAGATCAGGGGTCTAACGAGCAGTTCTTC. Its translation is CASSQDQGSNEQFF. V is TRBV14 and J is TRBJ2-1; D perhaps matches TRBD1 (6 bases). Germline-derived CDR1 and CDR2 are SGHDN and FVKESK. Trimming pared 0 bases from V and 10 bases from J, leaving 13 bases between. This CDR3 has 14 amino acids.

As for this clonotype: At one end the junction does not follow the germline gene, possibly because of a read error. The chain is built from TRBV29-1 and TRBJ1-1; possibly TRBD1 for D (6 bases). The CDR3 is 12 residues long. Per the germline V gene, CDR1 is SQVTM and CDR2 is ANQGSEA. The CDR3, as DNA: TGCAACGTTGTCGACGGGGGCACTGAGGCTTTCTTT. It translates to CNVVDGGTEAFF.

This clonotype has ten or more counts. This chain uses TRBV25-1 with TRBJ2-5, with D possibly TRBD1 on 6 matching bases. The V gene's germline CDR1 is MGHDK and CDR2 SYGVNS. V gave up 6 bases and J gave up 5 bases, with 13 bases separating them. This CDR3 has 13 residues. The CDR3 DNA reads TGTGCCAGCAGCTCACAGGGAAGGGAGACCCAGTACTTC. Its protein is CASSSQGRETQYF.

This clonotype was found many times. This chain connects TRBV3-1 to TRBJ1-5; D possibly corresponds to TRBD1 (5 bases). Trimming pared 5 bases from V and 3 bases from J, leaving 11 bases between. Germline V gives CDR1 LGHDT, CDR2 YNNKEL (reference sequence). The CDR3 is 14 amino acids. The DNA for the CDR3 is TGTGCCAGCAGCTCCGGGACTCTCAATCAGCCCCAGCATTTT. Residues: CASSSGTLNQPQHF.

The chain employs TRBV7-2 and TRBJ1-3; D is ambiguous. CDR1 is SGHTA and CDR2 is FQGNSA in the germline V gene. The CDR3 is 13 amino acids. Trimming left V 5 bases short and J 4 bases short, with 9 bases between. The CDR3 sequence is CASSTGLGNTIYF. The CDR3 DNA follows: TGTGCCAGCAGCACGGGCCTCGGAAACACCATATATTTT.